This T cell receptor (beta chain) emerged from a study of cytomegalovirus exposure and HLA in healthy donors. PCR amplification relied on 60 Vbeta primers (plus 13 Jbeta primers). Sequencing used immunoSEQ multiplex PCR; TCRdb keeps in-frame clones, though not all of them. The sample lists 70,000 to 95,000 clones; 60% to 85% were seen once. CDR1 is SGHKS, CDR2 YYEKEE, per germline (reference sequence). Trimming at V came to 0 bases and at J to 7 bases, leaving 10 bases not matched to a gene. This CDR3 has 16 amino acids. This clone was found a few times. The chain joins TRBV5-5 to TRBJ2-3, with TRBD2 matching 8 bases. This TCR was sampled from a man aged 35 to 55 in good health and CMV-seronegative. Sequenced input: PBMCs. The CDR3 protein is CASSLVDAGRVNTQYF. CDR3 DNA sequence: TGTGCCAGCAGCTTGGTTGACGCCGGGAGGGTAAATACGCAGTATTTT.